This T cell receptor beta chain was identified during a study of graft-versus-host responses after intestinal transplantation (dated by TCRdb to the early 2020s). With regard to the full study: The transplants that recipients received were multivisceral, liver-intestinal, or isolated intestinal. To identify alloreactive clones, pre-transplant mixed lymphocyte reaction products were sequenced and then compared with unstimulated pre-transplant donor and recipient T cells. Samples from three later patients were sequenced in-house on an Illumina MiSeq with MiXCR processing rather than by the commercial service. The cohort enrolled about two dozen intestinal transplant recipients including one retransplant, and 3 patients lacking pretransplant specimens were excluded. Every recipient was given anti-thymocyte globulin induction, then maintenance tacrolimus and steroids for about three years. After intestinal transplantation, graft-versus-host and host-versus-graft alloreactive T cell clones in the graft, circulation and bone marrow were tracked using bulk TCR-beta CDR3 sequencing. A peak of at least 4% donor T cells among recipient peripheral blood mononuclear cells was the definition used for donor T cell macrochimerism. General study outcomes and caveats: Early after transplant, peak levels of circulating GvH clones were associated with declines in HvG clones. Conclusions were limited by the relatively low number and heterogeneity of intestinal transplant patients. GvH clones were detected in recipient bone marrow, and some appeared earlier in ileal mucosa or blood, consistent with an intestinal mucosal origin. In patients with donor T cell macrochimerism, the allografts had high GvH to HvG T cell clonal ratios.

The junction shows trimming of 5 bases on V and 2 bases on J, plus 16 bases between the germline ends. CDR1 and CDR2 were assigned from the germline V gene as SGHTA and FQGNSA. The CDR3, from cysteine to phenylalanine, totals 15 residues. Of all the DNA, just the CDR3 is kept, 45 bases in frame from base 1. With respect to this clone: Its antigen has not been determined. One base away there is no much larger clone; base qualities are not given.

The library relied on the immunoSEQ multiplex PCR assay. For most patients, genomic DNA was isolated with the Qiagen DNeasy Blood and Tissue Kit and sent frozen to Adaptive Biotechnologies for TCR sequencing. For most patients, high-throughput TCR-beta CDR3 sequencing of genomic DNA was performed by Adaptive Biotechnologies. The authors' pipeline ran thus. Adaptive's ImmunoSEQ software was the source of the TCR sequencing data for 18 patients, while three other patients were processed with MiXCR and VDJtools. To correct CD4 versus CD8 sorting errors, any sequence found in both subsets at a frequency ratio below 5:1 was removed. CDR3 nucleotide sequences shared between donor and recipient were removed because the origin of such sequences could not be assigned. Alloreactive clones required at least 2-fold expansion over unstimulated cells and minimum CFSE-low frequency of 0.002% (template counts) or 0.001% (read counts). Mappable clones were those detected in sequenced pre-transplant spleen, lymph node, or MLR CFSE-low populations of the donor or recipient. The cumulative frequency of alloreactive clones was calculated as a percentage of all sequences, weighted by copy number. Imported from immuneACCESS, the table was reduced by TCRdb to in-frame sequences with V and J called. These copies leave out some clones; in studies compared against another copy, an unresolved V gene accounts for under half, and the cause of the remainder is not known. V, J and clone size are those of that table, while D and trimming were read from the DNA. The sample table shows about 86,000 clones, and about nine tenths are seen once. 0.28% of the sample is in the top ten clones.

The time point label corresponds to: cells obtained before transplantation from donor or recipient. CD3+CD4+ and CD3+CD8+ populations were FACS-sorted from unstimulated pre-transplant donor and recipient cells taken from spleen or lymph nodes. The receptor's source is a human donor who was the organ donor for an intestinal transplant. This specimen consisted of unstimulated CD4+ T cells sorted from spleen or lymph node cells, obtained before transplant. The rearrangement joined TRBV7-2 to TRBJ2-7; the D gene is perhaps TRBD2, on 6 matching bases. The nucleotides read TGTGCCAGCAGCATCAGACTAGTGGGCGCCTACGAGCAGTACTTC. Translated, this gives CASSIRLVGAYEQYF.